This T cell receptor (beta chain) originates from a study of blood T cell repertoires in COVID-19. Study in general: The origin of the acute and convalescent COVID-19 samples was the United States, Italy and Spain.

V gave up 4 bases and J gave up 2 bases, with 13 bases separating them. Germline V lookup: CDR1 LGHDT, CDR2 YNNKEL (reference sequence). The CDR3 consists of 15 residues. In the authors' methods: Cell counts per sample came from amplifying reference gene primers. Only in-frame clones appear in the TCRdb table, and some are missing; sequencing was by immunoSEQ multiplex PCR. For V, J and clone size, that table is used; D and trimming come from the DNA. The data show 300,000 to 350,000 clones, roughly 87% seen once. The study drew participants aged 18 to 89 years from some 24 US areas. Donors in Cohort 3 who had recovered were those with two negative PCRs, healthcare professional clearance, or resolution of their symptoms.

The V and J genes are TRBV3-1 (or the pseudogene TRBV3-2) and TRBJ2-3; perhaps TRBD1 as D (6 bases). The sequenced material came from PBMCs or T cells enriched from blood (not recorded which). The source is a woman aged 25-40 years who had recovered from COVID-19. Written as DNA, the CDR3 is TGTGCCAGCAGCCGTAAACCAGGGGTCACAGATACGCAGTATTTT. It is translated as CASSRKPGVTDTQYF.